This T cell receptor (beta chain) is drawn from a study of T cell clones after liver transplantation. The overall study: At least one year of complete immunosuppression withdrawal without enzymes over twice normal defined tolerance.

Some clones are missing from TCRdb's copy, which holds only in-frame ones; the method was immunoSEQ multiplex PCR. The sample carries 45,000 to 55,000 clones, roughly 80% recorded once. This CDR3 is 16 amino acids long. V lost 4 bases, J lost 4 bases, and 17 bases lay in between. In germline, CDR1 is SGHRS, CDR2 YFSETQ. This specimen consisted of CD4+ T cells from blood, obtained before liver transplant. The chain recombines TRBV5-1 with TRBJ1-4, with a tentative D call TRBD1 (5 bases). The receptor's source is a human donor who received a liver transplant. Written as DNA, the CDR3 is TGCGCCAGCAGCGACCTTAGGGGAGGGCTTAATGAAAAACTGTTTTTT. Encoded protein: CASSDLRGGLNEKLFF.